This TCR beta chain was documented in a study of shared clonotypes between healthy human individuals. This clone was observed a single time. The antigen remains unidentified. The sample contains more than one DNA sequence encoding this CDR3. Study-wide results and limits: Shared clonotypes: approximately 5% naive CD4, around 3.5% naive CD8, less than 2.5% memory CD4, 0.35% to 0.5% memory CD8.

Data came from immunoSEQ multiplex PCR; TCRdb stores just in-frame clones and leaves some out. The data hold about 2.3 million clones, with around 93% observed a single time. Subsets obtained from CD4+ cells comprised CD45RA+ naive and CD45RA-negative memory cells. Germline-derived CDR1 and CDR2 are SGHVS and FQNEAQ. Trimming took 1 base from V and 2 from J, leaving 8 bases between them. This CDR3 contains 14 residues. The chain uses TRBV7-8 and TRBJ1-1, with D tentatively TRBD1 (5 bases). This TCR was sampled from a man younger than 35 in good health. Some clones in this sample may be carry-over from other donors' samples. The source material was naive CD4+ T cells from PBMCs. The subset was: CD45RA+ positively selected. The CDR3 sequence is CASSLVGGNTEAFF. The CDR3 nucleotides are TGTGCCAGCAGCTTAGTCGGGGGAAACACTGAAGCTTTCTTT.